This T cell receptor (beta chain) comes out of a study of human T cells and chemical hapten exposure. The CDR3 is 15 amino acids. The V gene end was trimmed by 6 bases and the J gene end by 7 bases; junction bases not matched to a gene: 12. CDR1 and CDR2 from the germline V gene are MDHEN and SYDVKM. TCRdb re-analysed the RACE reads in MiXCR, keeping a single row per CDR3 protein. Of approximately 110,000 distinct CDR3 sequences listed, less than 45% are singletons. Regarding time point: patch test 3, about 24 weeks after DPC sensitization. Treatment indicated: therapeutic diphenylcyclopropenone sensitization with weekly scalp DPC.

This clonotype was sampled from a man aged 35 to 55 with alopecia areata. Some clones in this sample may be carry-over from other donors' samples. This sample comprised whole blood, obtained in connection with sensitization to the hapten diphenylcyclopropenone (DPC). The V and J genes are TRBV28 and TRBJ2-5; 9 bases align to TRBD2. CDR3 residues: CASSPVAGVIVTQYF. CDR3 nucleotide sequence: TGTGCCAGCAGCCCTGTAGCGGGAGTAATTGTGACCCAGTACTTC.